One and the same sample provided the 16 T cell receptor beta chains below, sequenced in a study of T cells in Graves' hyperthyroidism and ophthalmopathy. RNA transcripts served as the template for amplifying TCR beta CDR3 regions. The HTBI primer set served for first-round RT-PCR of the TCR CDR3. TCRdb recomputed calls from the multiplex PCR reads with MiXCR, one row per CDR3 protein. The sample contains over 150,000 distinct CDR3 sequences, about 15% of which appear only once. Material: blood. These receptors all come from a woman in her forties or fifties with Graves' hyperthyroidism.

The chain is built from TRBV12-3 or TRBV12-4 and TRBJ1-2; no definite D call. The germline V and J ends were trimmed by 5 bases and 4 bases, with 14 bases remaining between them. This CDR3 is 14 amino acids long. The CDR3 region is CASSPQGPLYGYTF. As DNA, the CDR3 is TGTGCCAGCAGTCCCCAAGGGCCGCTCTATGGCTACACCTTC.

This clonotype was observed a few times. This chain uses TRBV27 with TRBJ1-2; 7 bases match TRBD1. The CDR3 extends over 15 amino acids. Germline V CDR1 and CDR2: MNHEY, SMNVEV (reference sequence). Trimming at V came to 0 bases and at J to 7 bases, leaving 8 bases not matched to a gene. CDR3 residues: CASSLSREGAGGYTF. The CDR3 nucleotides read TGTGCCAGCAGTTTATCGCGCGAGGGGGCGGGTGGCTACACCTTC.

Ten or more counts support this clonotype. The chain recombines TRBV12-3 or TRBV12-4 with TRBJ2-7; the D is unclear. The germline V and J ends were trimmed by 6 bases and 6 bases, with 9 bases remaining between them. This CDR3 spans 11 amino acids. CDR3 sequence: CASRKGAEQYF. The CDR3 DNA is TGTGCCAGCAGAAAAGGAGCCGAGCAGTACTTC.

The CDR3: CAISETGTGDGYTF. DNA of the CDR3: TGTGCCATCAGTGAGACCGGGACAGGGGACGGCTACACCTTC. The rearrangement joins TRBV10-3 to TRBJ1-2; the match to TRBD1 covers 10 bases. After removal of 2 bases from V and 8 bases from J, the junction contained 5 bases not matched to a gene. Germline V CDR1 and CDR2: ENHRY, SYGVKD. The CDR3 contains 14 residues.

This clonotype turned up a few times. The chain employs TRBV6-2 or TRBV6-3 and TRBJ1-5; D unclear. Trimming took 6 bases from V and 2 from J, leaving 8 bases between them. The V gene's germline CDR1 is MNHEY and CDR2 SVGEGT. CDR3 size: 13 residues. In DNA form, the CDR3 reads TGTGCCAGCAGAACCTCCCGCAATCAGCCCCAGCATTTT. Translation: CASRTSRNQPQHF.

This clonotype was counted many times. The rearrangement uses TRBV11-3 and TRBJ2-7; TRBD2 is a possible D gene (6 bases). The V and J ends lost 2 bases and 1 base respectively, with 9 bases between them. This CDR3 spans 14 amino acids. CDR1 SGHNT and CDR2 YENEEA come from the germline V gene. The CDR3 sequence: CASSLRTTSYEQYF. CDR3 sequence (DNA): TGTGCCAGCAGCTTAAGGACTACTTCCTACGAGCAGTACTTC.

Ten or more counts support this clonotype. CDR3: CSARVDGTDTQYF. Here the CDR3 DNA reads TGCAGTGCTAGAGTAGACGGGACAGATACGCAGTATTTT. This chain links TRBV20-1 with TRBJ2-3; D unclear. The CDR3 extends over 13 amino acids. The V end lost 1 base, the J end lost 3 bases, and 8 bases lay between the germline ends. CDR1 and CDR2 from the germline V gene are DFQATT and SNEGSKA (reference sequence).

This clonotype was recorded at least ten times. J is TRBJ2-2 and V is TRBV7-2; D perhaps matches TRBD1 (5 bases). This CDR3 has 13 amino acids. V was trimmed by 5 bases and J by 9 bases, leaving 13 bases between them. CDR1 and CDR2 (germline): SGHTA, FQGNSA. The CDR3 nucleotides read TGTGCCAGCAGCCTAGACAGTTCGAGGGAGCTGTTTTTT. It yields the protein CASSLDSSRELFF.

With regard to this clonotype: This clone may be a read error of a much larger clone one base away. The chain has TRBV11-2 and TRBJ2-5; no firm D call. This CDR3 spans 13 amino acids. CDR1 and CDR2 (germline): SGHAT, FQNNGV. In DNA, the CDR3 is TGTACCAGCAGCTTACATAGAGAGGAGACCCAGTACTTC. It codes for CTSSLHREETQYF.

The CDR3 nucleotides are TGTGCCACCAGTGATGCCGGGACAGGCTCTGGAAACACCATATATTTT. Its translation is CATSDAGTGSGNTIYF. The chain uses TRBV24-1 and TRBJ1-3, with 8 bases that match TRBD1. The V gene end was trimmed by 3 bases and the J gene end by 0 bases; junction bases not matched to a gene: 3. Germline V gene lookup returns CDR1 KGHDR and CDR2 SFDVKD. The length of the CDR3 is 16 residues.

This clonotype has ten or more counts. The rearrangement uses TRBV12-3 or TRBV12-4 and TRBJ1-2; TRBD1 matches at 8 bases. The CDR3 sequence is 14 residues long. V was clipped by 8 bases and J by 4 bases; unmatched bases: 9. The CDR3 sequence is CASGRQGFVYGYTF. Written as DNA, the CDR3 is TGTGCCAGCGGCAGACAGGGGTTCGTCTATGGCTACACCTTC.

The rearrangement uses TRBV20-1 and TRBJ2-1; TRBD1 is a possible D gene (5 bases). In germline, CDR1 is DFQATT, CDR2 SNEGSKA (reference sequence). The CDR3 runs to 15 residues. V dropped 4 bases and J dropped 0 bases, with 13 bases sitting between them. The chain's CDR3 is CSATQQESSYNEQFF. CDR3 DNA: TGCAGTGCTACGCAACAGGAAAGCTCCTACAATGAGCAGTTCTTC.

This clonotype was counted ten times or more. The chain couples TRBV12-5 to TRBJ2-5; D gene unclear. This CDR3 region has 18 residues. V lost 2 bases and J 3 bases, leaving 22 bases between the germline ends. Germline V gives CDR1 LGHNT, CDR2 FRNRAP. The CDR3 DNA reads TGTGCTAGTGGTTTGCTGGGTTGGCCAGGACGGAAAAAAGAGACCCAGTACTTC. It translates to CASGLLGWPGRKKETQYF.

There are many counts of this clonotype. The rearrangement links TRBV20-1 to TRBJ2-3; maybe TRBD2 (6 bases). CDR1 DFQATT and CDR2 SNEGSKA come from the germline V gene (reference sequence). Between the trimmed V and J ends, which lost 5 bases and 2 bases, there was a span of 14 bases. The CDR3 has 14 residues. The CDR3 bases are TGCAGTGCTTCCCCGGGGAGGTCCACAGATACGCAGTATTTT. Its protein product is CSASPGRSTDTQYF.

This clonotype was seen more than once but under ten times. The chain uses TRBV19 and TRBJ1-2; D not resolved. The CDR3 totals 12 residues. In germline, CDR1 is LNHDA, CDR2 SQIVND (reference sequence). Trimming took off 5 bases at V and 7 bases at J, with 11 bases between the two ends. The CDR3: CASSSAGPGYTF. CDR3 in DNA: TGTGCCAGTAGTTCTGCAGGCCCTGGCTACACCTTC. The full variable domain, rest sourced from reference TRBV19 and TRBJ1-2, is DGGITQSPKYLFRKEGQNVTLSCEQNLNHDAMYWYRQDPGQGLRLIYYSQIVNDFQKGDIAEGYSVSREKKESFPLTVTSAQKNPTAFYLCASSSAGPGYTFGSGTRLTVV.

The rearrangement uses TRBV19 and TRBJ1-5; TRBD1 matches 7 bases. Germline V gives CDR1 LNHDA, CDR2 SQIVND (reference sequence). J gave up 7 bases and V 6 bases, and 9 bases lay outside the gene matches. CDR3 length: 14 residues. CDR3 sequence (DNA): TGTGCCAGTAGCATCTCAACAGGGGCCCAGCCCCAGCATTTT. This sequence encodes CASSISTGAQPQHF.